This T cell receptor (beta chain) was sequenced in a study of CD8 T cells in ankylosing spondylitis. The study, taken as a whole, reports: From matched ankylosing spondylitis synovial fluid, disease-linked clones were reportedly recovered at significantly enriched levels. Prior literature has documented some motif variants in synovial fluid and blood from reactive arthritis. Seemingly characteristic of ankylosing spondylitis blood was a TCR beta motif consisting of about 8 highly homologous variants. Disease-associated clonotypes exhibited CD8+ identity and were relatively infrequent in peripheral blood.

Quantitative molecular-barcoded 5'-RACE generated the TCR beta libraries. TCRdb re-derived calls from the 5' RACE reads in MiXCR, one entry per CDR3 protein. The data contain hundreds of thousands of distinct CDR3 sequences, approximately 17% of them singletons. CDR1 is MNHEY and CDR2 is SMNVEV in the germline V gene (reference sequence). The V end lost 2 bases, the J end lost 4 bases, and 11 bases lay between the germline ends. This CDR3 has 14 amino acids. Concerning this clonotype: Its specificity is unknown.

The sample was blood, either unsorted or a sorted T cell fraction (not recorded which). The V call is TRBV27, the J call TRBJ1-1; no definite D call. This clonotype was sampled from a male donor with ankylosing spondylitis. The CDR3 region has the DNA TGTGCCAGCAGTTTACGGAGCCGGGGCACTGAAGCTTTCTTT. It is translated as CASSLRSRGTEAFF.